Shown below are 32 T cell receptor beta chains from a single sample sequenced in a study of T cell responses to AZD1222 COVID-19 vaccine. The repertoire was sequenced with immunoSEQ multiplex PCR; TCRdb's copy has only in-frame clones and lacks some. The sample yields more than 70,000 clones, around 93% seen once. The source was peripheral blood, collected 28 days after the second AZD1222 dose. These TCRs come from an adult who received the AZD1222 COVID-19 vaccine.

The chain combines TRBV28 with TRBJ1-4; D gene ambiguous. V gave up 10 bases and J gave up 3 bases, with 12 bases separating them. The CDR3 length is 13 residues. The germline V gene has CDR1 MDHEN and CDR2 SYDVKM. CDR3 bases: TGTGCCACCTCCAGCGGGGCTAATGAAAAACTGTTTTTT. Protein sequence: CATSSGANEKLFF.

The rearrangement joins TRBV5-1 to TRBJ1-4, with no clear D. The CDR3 runs to 14 residues. Per germline, CDR1 SGHRS and CDR2 YFSETQ. Trimming stripped 3 bases from V and 2 bases from J, with 8 bases between. Here the CDR3 DNA reads TGCGCCAGCAGCTCGACGGGGACTAATGAAAAACTGTTTTTT. It yields the protein CASSSTGTNEKLFF.

The genes are TRBV6-4 and TRBJ2-7, with TRBD1 matching 9 bases. Germline CDR1 reads MRHNA; CDR2 reads SNTAGT. The CDR3 spans 17 residues. The junction had 8 bases not matched to a gene; V was cut back by 0 bases and J by 2 bases. CDR3: CASSDSLPGQGPYEQYF. The CDR3 nucleotides read TGTGCCAGCAGTGACTCCCTTCCGGGACAGGGACCCTACGAGCAGTACTTC.

J is TRBJ2-1 and V is TRBV6-2 or TRBV6-3; 10 bases are a match to TRBD2. Germline CDR1 and CDR2: MNHEY and SVGEGT. V was pared by 6 bases and J by 4 bases, with 15 bases of the junction left unmatched. This CDR3 has 18 amino acids. The CDR3, as DNA: TGTGCCAGCAGCCAATCCGGGAGCGGGAGGGCCGAATACAATGAGCAGTTCTTC. It codes for CASSQSGSGRAEYNEQFF.

The chain carries TRBV6-5 and TRBJ2-5; D is undetermined. This CDR3 contains 12 residues. Germline CDR1 and CDR2: MNHEY and SVGAGI. Trimming left V 6 bases short and J 5 bases short, with 10 bases between. CDR3 region: CASRPIGETQYF. The CDR3 coding sequence is TGTGCCAGCAGGCCCATCGGGGAGACCCAGTACTTC.

The chain links TRBV6-5 to TRBJ1-4; D is unclear. The CDR3 loop spans 15 amino acids. V shed 3 bases and J shed 5 bases, with 13 bases lying between them. Germline values: CDR1 MNHEY, CDR2 SVGAGI. As DNA, the CDR3 is TGTGCCAGCAGTTATAGGTTGGGTGGGAATGAAAAACTGTTTTTT. It codes for CASSYRLGGNEKLFF.

The V and J genes are TRBV5-4 and TRBJ1-6; TRBD1 matches at 9 bases. The CDR3 extends over 15 amino acids. V lost 4 bases to trimming and J lost 13 bases; unmatched junction nucleotides: 12. The germline V gene encodes CDR1 SGHNT and CDR2 YYREEE (reference sequence). The CDR3: CASSLETGGYYPLHF. CDR3 in DNA: TGTGCCAGCAGCCTGGAGACAGGGGGATATTACCCCCTCCACTTT.

The rearrangement joins TRBV2 to TRBJ1-5, with D possibly being TRBD1 (6 bases). Trimming took off 8 bases at V and 0 bases at J, with 14 bases between the two ends. The CDR3 is made up of 15 amino acids. Germline V gene sequence: CDR1 SNHLY, CDR2 FYNNEI. The CDR3 DNA reads as TGTGCCAGCGTGGAGAGGGGGGATAGCAATCAGCCCCAGCATTTT. Its translation: CASVERGDSNQPQHF. Supplemented by reference TRBV2 and TRBJ1-5, the full variable domain reads EPEVTQTPSHQVTQMGQEVILRCVPISNHLYFYWYRQILGQKVEFLVSFYNNEISEKSEIFDDQFSVERPDGSNFTLKIRSTKLEDSAMYFCASVERGDSNQPQHFGDGTRLSIL.

The chain employs TRBV2 and TRBJ2-7, with 10 nucleotides matching TRBD1. The CDR3 is 14 amino acids. Germline lookup yields CDR1 SNHLY and CDR2 FYNNEI. V shed 3 bases, J shed 3 bases, and the junction held 2 bases outside the gene matches. CDR3 nucleotides: TGTGCCAGCAGTGATGGGACAGGGGTCTACGAGCAGTACTTC. Protein sequence: CASSDGTGVYEQYF.

The chain employs TRBV27 and TRBJ1-2, with D possibly TRBD1 on 6 matching bases. Trimming removed 4 bases from V and 7 bases from J, with 16 bases in between. CDR1 and CDR2 (germline): MNHEY, SMNVEV (reference sequence). The CDR3 is 14 amino acids. The CDR3 coding sequence is TGTGCCAGCAGTTACCAAGGGGGAGAGAGTGGCTACACCTTC. This translates into CASSYQGGESGYTF.

This clone was counted once. The chain combines TRBV5-6 with TRBJ1-1; weak D call: TRBD1 (6 bases). Germline values: CDR1 SGHDT, CDR2 YYEEEE. This CDR3 is 16 amino acids long. Trimming shortened V by 2 bases and J by 4 bases, and 18 bases separated the two germline ends. This CDR3 is CASSFSSGAGGTEAFF. CDR3 bases: TGTGCCAGCAGCTTCTCCTCAGGGGCTGGAGGCACTGAAGCTTTCTTT.

V gene TRBV3-1 (or the pseudogene TRBV3-2) combines with J gene TRBJ1-2; weak D call: TRBD1 (5 bases). Deletions cut 3 bases from V and 7 bases from J, with 9 bases between. The CDR3 extends over 12 amino acids. Germline lookup yields CDR1 LGHDT and CDR2 YNNKEL (reference sequence). CDR3 nucleotides: TGTGCCAGCAGCCAGCGGGACCGTGGCTACACCTTC. Protein product: CASSQRDRGYTF.

This chain joins TRBV27 and TRBJ1-4; D gene ambiguous. CDR3 size: 14 residues. V shed 3 bases and J shed 8 bases, with 13 bases lying between them. Per the germline V gene, CDR1 is MNHEY and CDR2 is SMNVEV (reference sequence). CDR3 DNA: TGTGCCAGCAGTTTCGGGAGAGTTGGAGAAAAACTGTTTTTT. Protein sequence: CASSFGRVGEKLFF. Full variable domain (remainder filled in from reference TRBV27 and TRBJ1-4): EAQVTQNPRYLITVTGKKLTVTCSQNMNHEYMSWYRQDPGLGLRQIYYSMNVEVTDKGDVPEGYKVSRKEKRNFPLILESPSPNQTSLYFCASSFGRVGEKLFFGSGTQLSVL.

The V call is TRBV28, the J call TRBJ1-2, with 7 bases aligning to TRBD1. Germline V lookup: CDR1 MDHEN, CDR2 SYDVKM. The trim removed 3 bases at V and 2 bases at J, leaving 6 bases unmatched. The CDR3 has 15 residues. The CDR3 loop is CASSFPPGQNYGYTF. For the CDR3, the DNA is TGTGCCAGCAGTTTCCCGCCGGGACAGAACTATGGCTACACCTTC.

The chain uses TRBV30 and TRBJ1-2; possibly TRBD1 for D (6 bases). The ends were cut back, 0 bases at V and 8 bases at J, with 13 bases in the middle. The CDR3 loop spans 13 amino acids. Germline CDR1 is GTSNPN and CDR2 is SVGIG (reference sequence). The CDR3 bases are TGTGCCTGGAGTGTAGGGGGGTCTAACGGCTACACCTTC. It is translated as CAWSVGGSNGYTF.

This chain links TRBV28 with TRBJ2-7; no definite D call. The CDR3 has 15 amino acids. CDR1 and CDR2 (germline): MDHEN, SYDVKM. Trimming cost V 5 bases and J 0 bases, with 14 bases left between them. CDR3 nucleotide sequence: TGTGCCAGCAGTCCAGTCGGGTCCAGCTCCTACGAGCAGTACTTC. Amino acid sequence: CASSPVGSSSYEQYF.

A few counts support this clone. This chain joins TRBV7-2 and TRBJ1-6; D call uncertain. The CDR3 runs to 13 residues. From germline, CDR1 is SGHTA and CDR2 FQGNSA. V shed 0 bases and J shed 10 bases, with 7 bases lying between them. CDR3 amino acids: CASSLAARSPLHF. The DNA of the CDR3 is TGTGCCAGCAGCTTAGCTGCGCGATCACCCCTCCACTTT.

The gene calls are TRBV19 and TRBJ1-5, with 9 bases fitting TRBD1. After removal of 6 bases from V and 6 bases from J, the junction contained 9 bases not matched to a gene. CDR1 and CDR2 from the germline V gene are LNHDA and SQIVND (reference sequence). The CDR3 sequence is 15 residues long. DNA for the CDR3: TGTGCCAGTAGCAAAATTACAGGGGGCAGTCAGCCCCAGCATTTT. Translated, it gives CASSKITGGSQPQHF.

The chain recombines TRBV11-3 with TRBJ1-3; no clear D. Germline loops: CDR1 SGHNT, CDR2 YENEEA. The V end lost 0 bases, the J end lost 0 bases, and 9 bases lay between the germline ends. There are 16 residues in the CDR3. Written as DNA, the CDR3 is TGTGCCAGCAGCTTAGAAGAACAGTTCTCTGGAAACACCATATATTTT. Translating it yields CASSLEEQFSGNTIYF.

CDR3 coding DNA: TGTGCCAGCAGTTACGAACAGGGACGCAATGAGCAGTTCTTC. It yields the protein CASSYEQGRNEQFF. This chain connects TRBV6-6 to TRBJ2-1, with TRBD1 as a possible D gene (6 bases). The CDR3 covers 14 residues. The V end was cut by 2 bases, the J end by 6 bases, with 11 bases between. Looked up from germline, CDR1 is MNHNY and CDR2 is SVGAGI (reference sequence).

The V call is TRBV5-4, the J call TRBJ1-1, with 7 bases matching TRBD1. This CDR3 spans 14 amino acids. V trimming: 6 bases; J trimming: 0 bases; junction bases outside the gene matches: 5. Per germline, CDR1 SGHNT and CDR2 YYREEE (reference sequence). The CDR3 spells CASNRDRMNTEAFF. CDR3 DNA: TGTGCCAGCAACCGGGACAGAATGAACACTGAAGCTTTCTTT. Looking up the rest from reference TRBV5-4 and TRBJ1-1 gives the full variable domain: ETGVTQSPTHLIKTRGQQVTLRCSSQSGHNTVSWYQQALGQGPQFIFQYYREEENGRGNFPPRFSGLQFPNYSSELNVNALELDDSALYLCASNRDRMNTEAFFGQGTRLTVV.

This clone has more than one count but fewer than ten. V is TRBV28 and J is TRBJ2-7, with D perhaps assigned TRBD1 or TRBD2 (6 bases each). Per germline, CDR1 MDHEN and CDR2 SYDVKM. V lost 1 base and J lost 6, with 13 bases in between. The CDR3 sequence is 14 residues long. CDR3 residues: CASSLLGGQIEQYF. CDR3 DNA: TGTGCCAGCAGTTTATTAGGGGGGCAGATCGAGCAGTACTTC.

V gene TRBV4-2 combines with J gene TRBJ2-3; 8 nucleotides align to TRBD2. This CDR3 is 15 amino acids long. The germline V gene has CDR1 LGHNA and CDR2 YNFKEQ. The ends lost 3 bases at V and 5 bases at J; junction bases unmatched: 7. CDR3 in DNA: TGTGCCAGCAGCCAGAAAGCGGGAGTGGAAGATACGCAGTATTTT. It encodes CASSQKAGVEDTQYF.

V is TRBV18 and J is TRBJ2-1; weak D call: TRBD1 (5 bases). The CDR3 length is 18 residues. CDR1 KGHSH and CDR2 LQKENI come from the germline V gene. Trimming pared 1 base from V and 0 bases from J, leaving 16 bases between. CDR3 DNA sequence: TGTGCCAGCTCACCACTTCCCAGTACAGACAGCTCCTACAATGAGCAGTTCTTC. It codes for CASSPLPSTDSSYNEQFF.

The chain couples TRBV20-1 to TRBJ2-7; perhaps TRBD1 as D (6 bases). Trimming cost V 3 bases and J 0 bases, with 21 bases left between them. The CDR3 contains 17 residues. Germline V gene sequence: CDR1 DFQATT, CDR2 SNEGSKA (reference sequence). The chain's CDR3 is CSASLLGGQGRSYEQYF. As DNA, the CDR3 is TGCAGTGCTAGTCTCTTGGGTGGTCAGGGGCGCTCCTACGAGCAGTACTTC.

The V gene is TRBV5-1, the J gene TRBJ1-1, with D possibly being TRBD1 (5 bases). The CDR3 extends over 15 amino acids. The V end was cut by 3 bases, the J end by 2 bases, with 14 bases between. The germline CDR1 and CDR2 sequences are SGHRS and YFSETQ. This CDR3 reads CASSYLGPSNTEAFF. The DNA of the CDR3 is TGCGCCAGCAGCTACCTGGGACCCAGCAACACTGAAGCTTTCTTT.

This chain links TRBV5-6 with TRBJ2-7; D unclear. The germline CDR1 and CDR2 sequences are SGHDT and YYEEEE. Trimming shortened V by 0 bases and J by 6 bases, and 19 bases separated the two germline ends. CDR3 size: 16 residues. The CDR3: CASSLVKRPIIGEQYF. The CDR3 DNA is TGTGCCAGCAGCTTGGTGAAACGGCCCATTATTGGCGAGCAGTACTTC. The entire variable domain, with the rest obtained from reference TRBV5-6 and TRBJ2-7, is as follows: DAGVTQSPTHLIKTRGQQVTLRCSPKSGHDTVSWYQQALGQGPQFIFQYYEEEERQRGNFPDRFSGHQFPNYSSELNVNALLLGDSALYLCASSLVKRPIIGEQYFGPGTRLTVT.

V and J are TRBV5-6 and TRBJ1-3; D not resolved. From germline, CDR1 is SGHDT and CDR2 YYEEEE. The CDR3 contains 14 residues. V was trimmed by 0 bases and J by 2 bases, leaving 6 bases between them. The CDR3 loop is CASSLAGTGNTIYF. The CDR3 bases are TGTGCCAGCAGCTTGGCTGGGACTGGAAACACCATATATTTT.

V usage is TRBV7-8 and J usage is TRBJ1-6; D not certain. Trimming took 5 bases from V and 0 from J, leaving 14 bases between them. The germline V gene has CDR1 SGHVS and CDR2 FQNEAQ. The CDR3 runs 17 residues. DNA for the CDR3: TGTGCCAGCAGCCCTTTACAGAAAAGCTCCTATAATTCACCCCTCCACTTT. The encoded protein is CASSPLQKSSYNSPLHF.

The J gene is TRBJ1-4, the V gene TRBV5-5; D not certain. The CDR3 has 12 amino acids. Germline values: CDR1 SGHKS, CDR2 YYEKEE (reference sequence). V was cut by 0 bases and J by 8 bases, with 5 bases left in between. DNA of the CDR3: TGTGCCAGCAGCTTGGAGGCAGAAAAACTGTTTTTT. This sequence encodes CASSLEAEKLFF.

In DNA form, the CDR3 reads TGTGCCAGCAGTTTCTCCTTGGGTGGGGAGCTGTTTTTT. Its translation is CASSFSLGGELFF. The V and J genes are TRBV27 and TRBJ2-2; D is undetermined. CDR3 length: 13 residues. CDR1 is MNHEY, CDR2 SMNVEV, per germline (reference sequence). Trimming stripped 3 bases from V and 8 bases from J, with 10 bases between.

The genes are TRBV7-8 and TRBJ1-4, with D unresolved. The CDR3 has 15 residues. Germline V gives CDR1 SGHVS, CDR2 FQNEAQ. Trimming cost V 1 base and J 0 bases, with 6 bases left between them. The CDR3 spells CASSLVGSTNEKLFF. CDR3 DNA sequence: TGTGCCAGCAGCTTAGTGGGTTCAACTAATGAAAAACTGTTTTTT.